One T cell receptor (beta chain) is described in this entry. Random hexamers primed reverse transcription of about 0.45 to 1 ug RNA. immunoSEQ multiplex PCR amplified TCR beta CDR3 across 54 Vbeta, 13 Jbeta. TCRdb re-analysed the immunoSEQ multiplex PCR reads in MiXCR, keeping a single row per CDR3 protein. This sample yields around 190,000 distinct CDR3 sequences, of which 85% to 95% are seen a single time; 0.1% to 0.12% belongs to the top ten. Trimming took 6 bases from V and 4 from J, leaving 10 bases between them. CDR1 is MNHEY and CDR2 is SVGAGI in the germline V gene. This CDR3 has 14 residues. The CD8+ and CD4+ T cells were isolated magnetically using a negative isolation approach, whereas the TEMRA cells were enriched by FACS. The sample is drawn from a study of CD8 T cells in Susac syndrome.

The genes are TRBV6-5 and TRBJ2-6, with D perhaps TRBD2 (5 bases). The TCR sequence derives from a human donor with Susac syndrome. The sample comprised CD4+ T cells from PBMCs. The CDR3 region has the DNA TGTGCCAGCAGCCGCCGCGGGGGGGCCAACGTCCTGACTTTC. Residues: CASSRRGGANVLTF.